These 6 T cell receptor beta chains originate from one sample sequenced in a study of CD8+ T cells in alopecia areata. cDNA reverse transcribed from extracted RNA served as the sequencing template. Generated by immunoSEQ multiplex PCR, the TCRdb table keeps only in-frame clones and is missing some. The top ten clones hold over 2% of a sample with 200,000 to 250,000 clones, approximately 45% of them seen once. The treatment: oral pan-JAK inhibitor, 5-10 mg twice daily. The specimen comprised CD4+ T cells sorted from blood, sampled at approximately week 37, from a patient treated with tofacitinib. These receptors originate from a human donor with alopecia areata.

The CDR3 loop is CASSLERLSYEQYF. DNA for the CDR3: TGTGCCAGCAGCTTAGAGCGGTTATCCTACGAGCAGTACTTC. The chain employs TRBV7-2 and TRBJ2-7, with D possibly matching TRBD2 (5 bases). V lost 1 base and J lost 1, with 8 bases in between. The V gene's germline CDR1 is SGHTA and CDR2 FQGNSA. The CDR3 has 14 residues.

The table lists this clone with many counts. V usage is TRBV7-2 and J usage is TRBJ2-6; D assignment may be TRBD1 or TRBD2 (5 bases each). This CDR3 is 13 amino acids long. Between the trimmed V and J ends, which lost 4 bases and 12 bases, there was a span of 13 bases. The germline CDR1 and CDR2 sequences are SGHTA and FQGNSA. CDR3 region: CASSSGTARVLTF. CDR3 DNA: TGTGCCAGCAGCTCCGGGACCGCTCGCGTCCTGACTTTC.

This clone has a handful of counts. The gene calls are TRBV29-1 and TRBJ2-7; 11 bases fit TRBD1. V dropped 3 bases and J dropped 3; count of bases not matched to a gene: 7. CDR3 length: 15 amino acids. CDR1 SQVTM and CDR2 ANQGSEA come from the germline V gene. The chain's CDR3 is CSVEKGQGGDYEQYF. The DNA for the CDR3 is TGCAGCGTTGAGAAGGGACAGGGGGGGGACTACGAGCAGTACTTC.

In DNA form, the CDR3 reads TGCGCCAGCAGCTTGCGACAGGGCTGGGACGAGCAGTACTTC. It encodes CASSLRQGWDEQYF. This chain uses TRBV4-1 with TRBJ2-7; 7 bases match TRBD1. Per germline, CDR1 MGHRA and CDR2 YSYEKL. V shed 5 bases and J 5 bases; nucleotides not matched to a gene: 9. The CDR3 is 14 amino acids.

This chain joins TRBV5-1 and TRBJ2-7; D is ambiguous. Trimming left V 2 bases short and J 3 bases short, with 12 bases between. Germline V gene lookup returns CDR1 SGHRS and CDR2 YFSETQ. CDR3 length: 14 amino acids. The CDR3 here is CASSLSAPIYEQYF. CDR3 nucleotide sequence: TGCGCCAGCAGCTTATCAGCTCCAATCTACGAGCAGTACTTC.

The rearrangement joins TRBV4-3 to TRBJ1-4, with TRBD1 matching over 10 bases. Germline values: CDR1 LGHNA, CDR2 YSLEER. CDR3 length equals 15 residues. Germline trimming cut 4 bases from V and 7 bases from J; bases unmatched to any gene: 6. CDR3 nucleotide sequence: TGCGCCAGCAGCCCGACGGGGACAGGGGCTGAAAAACTGTTTTTT. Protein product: CASSPTGTGAEKLFF.